These 20 T cell receptor beta chains were sequenced from one sample in a study of Ad26.COV2.S vaccination and SARS-CoV-2 variants. Indicated treatment: 19 received Ad26.COV2.S at low or high dose, single or two shots; five or six received placebo; per-sample allocation not given. Samples came from day 63 after the first vaccine or placebo injection. Here immunoSEQ multiplex PCR was the method, and the copy in TCRdb shows in-frame clones only, minus some. The sample yields around 450,000 clones, 80% to 90% seen once. The specimen comprised peripheral blood, sampled in a trial of Ad26.COV2.S vaccine versus placebo. These receptors originate from a person between 18 and 65 years old who received the Ad26.COV2.S COVID-19 vaccine or a placebo.

The V and J genes are TRBV6-2 or TRBV6-3 and TRBJ1-1; D gene ambiguous. This CDR3 region has 13 residues. Trimming stripped 4 bases from V and 1 base from J, with 7 bases between. Germline CDR1 is MNHEY and CDR2 is SVGEGT. This chain's CDR3 is CASSWIENTEAFF. For the CDR3, the DNA is TGTGCCAGCAGTTGGATAGAGAACACTGAAGCTTTCTTT.

This clone was found once. This rearrangement joins TRBV12-3 or TRBV12-4 to TRBJ2-1, with 8 nucleotides matching TRBD2. J lost 9 bases, V lost 5 bases, and 6 bases had no gene match. This CDR3 region has 13 residues. This chain's CDR3 is CASSPQAGAEQFF. For the CDR3, the DNA is TGTGCCAGCAGTCCTCAAGCGGGAGCTGAGCAGTTCTTC.

The chain is built from TRBV3-1 (or the pseudogene TRBV3-2) and TRBJ2-1, with 9 bases identical to TRBD2. The CDR3 has 13 residues. The V gene's germline CDR1 is LGHDT and CDR2 YNNKEL (reference sequence). Trimming took 0 bases from V and 12 from J; bases not matched to a gene: 3. CDR3 coding DNA: TGTGCCAGCAGCCAAGAAGGCGGGAGGGCGCAGTTCTTC. This codes for CASSQEGGRAQFF.

The chain employs TRBV15 and TRBJ1-2; D perhaps matches TRBD1 (6 bases). CDR1 and CDR2 from the germline V gene are LNHNV and YYDKDF (reference sequence). This CDR3 has 14 residues. The V end was cut by 3 bases, the J end by 8 bases, with 16 bases between. In DNA, the CDR3 is TGTGCCACCAGCAGGAAGGGGGAAGGAAAAGGCTACACCTTC. Amino acid sequence: CATSRKGEGKGYTF.

The chain couples TRBV29-1 to TRBJ2-2, with 11 bases identical to TRBD1. The trim removed 4 bases at V and 2 bases at J, leaving 0 bases unmatched. The CDR3 spans 14 residues. Germline assignment: CDR1 SQVTM and CDR2 ANQGSEA. The CDR3 DNA reads as TGCAGCGTTGGGACAGGGGGCAACACCGGGGAGCTGTTTTTT. This codes for CSVGTGGNTGELFF.

The CDR3 reads CASSKWDSSGNTIYF. The CDR3 nucleotides are TGTGCCAGCAGCAAGTGGGACAGCTCTGGAAACACCATATATTTT. The rearrangement links TRBV7-2 to TRBJ1-3; 7 nucleotides align to TRBD1. The CDR3 is 15 residues long. The V gene's germline CDR1 is SGHTA and CDR2 FQGNSA. With V trimmed by 5 bases and J by 0 bases, 4 bases remained unmatched.

The V and J genes are TRBV18 and TRBJ2-1; D is undetermined. Germline assignment: CDR1 KGHSH and CDR2 LQKENI. V dropped 3 bases and J dropped 8 bases, with 14 bases sitting between them. The CDR3 covers 14 residues. The DNA for the CDR3 is TGTGCCAGCTCACCCCCCTCCCCGGTAGATGAGCAGTTCTTC. As protein: CASSPPSPVDEQFF.

CDR3 nucleotides: TGTGCCAGCAGCCCTATACAGGGGACGCGCACTGAAGCTTTCTTT. Its protein is CASSPIQGTRTEAFF. The genes are TRBV6-6 and TRBJ1-1; 7 bases are a match to TRBD1. Germline lookup yields CDR1 MNHNY and CDR2 SVGAGI (reference sequence). The CDR3 has 15 amino acids. The J segment lost 4 bases and the V segment lost 6 bases, leaving 11 bases of the junction unmatched.

V is TRBV28 and J is TRBJ1-1, with 7 bases fitting TRBD1. V shed 5 bases, J shed 7 bases, and the junction held 7 bases outside the gene matches. The length of the CDR3 is 13 residues. CDR1 is MDHEN and CDR2 is SYDVKM in the germline V gene. Written as DNA, the CDR3 is TGTGCCAGCAGTCCTGACAGGGTGGGTGAAGCTTTCTTT. Translated: CASSPDRVGEAFF.

In this sample, this clone turned up once. This chain uses TRBV6-5 with TRBJ1-2; tentatively, D is TRBD1 (5 bases). This CDR3 spans 14 amino acids. CDR1 and CDR2 (germline): MNHEY, SVGAGI. V was trimmed by 6 bases and J by 2 bases, leaving 13 bases between them. In DNA form, the CDR3 reads TGTGCCAGCAGCCCAGCGGGGGTAAACTATGGCTACACCTTC. Residues: CASSPAGVNYGYTF.

This chain links TRBV5-3 with TRBJ2-7; no definite D call. TRBV5-3 is sorted into the ORF group, with uncertain function. Trimming left V 2 bases short and J 0 bases short, with 6 bases between. The CDR3 extends over 13 amino acids. CDR3 protein: CARSFRFSYEQYF. The CDR3 DNA reads as TGTGCCAGAAGCTTTCGGTTCTCCTACGAGCAGTACTTC.

The genes are TRBV5-4 and TRBJ1-2; a weak D match, TRBD1 (5 bases). The CDR3 covers 14 residues. Germline lookup yields CDR1 SGHNT and CDR2 YYREEE (reference sequence). The V end lost 1 base, the J end lost 7 bases, and 14 bases lay between the germline ends. The CDR3 DNA reads as TGTGCCAGCAGCTTGCGGGGGGAGTTGAGTGGCTACACCTTC. Protein product: CASSLRGELSGYTF.

The chain recombines TRBV5-1 with TRBJ1-6; D remains ambiguous. Germline V gives CDR1 SGHRS, CDR2 YFSETQ. Trimming removed 0 bases at V and 0 bases at J, with 10 bases between. CDR3 size: 17 residues. CDR3 sequence reads: CASSLEPASSYNSPLHF. The DNA for the CDR3 is TGCGCCAGCAGCTTGGAACCGGCAAGCTCCTATAATTCACCCCTCCACTTT.

The chain joins TRBV25-1 to TRBJ2-1, with 10 bases matching TRBD1. Germline CDR1 and CDR2: MGHDK and SYGVNS. Losses at the gene ends were 3 bases for V and 4 bases for J; bases not matched to a gene: 6. CDR3 length: 16 residues. For the CDR3, the DNA is TGTGCCAGCAGTGAGCCCGGGACAGGGGTTTACAATGAGCAGTTCTTC. Translating it yields CASSEPGTGVYNEQFF.

In nucleotides, the CDR3 is TGTGCCAGCTCACCCGCGAGAGGGGGAAACACTGAAGCTTTCTTT. As protein: CASSPARGGNTEAFF. The V call is TRBV18, the J call TRBJ1-1; D possibly corresponds to TRBD1 (6 bases). This CDR3 region has 15 residues. Germline V CDR1 and CDR2: KGHSH, LQKENI. V shed 3 bases and J shed 2 bases, with 13 bases lying between them.

The chain links TRBV7-3 to TRBJ1-2, with TRBD1 identical over 9 bases. Germline V gives CDR1 SGHTA, CDR2 FQGTGA. The CDR3 totals 16 residues. V shed 5 bases and J 3 bases; nucleotides not matched to a gene: 10. The DNA of the CDR3 is TGTGCCAGCAGCCCAGGGACAGGGCTCGAGGACTATGGCTACACCTTC. Amino acid sequence: CASSPGTGLEDYGYTF.

This chain joins TRBV10-2 and TRBJ2-5; D unclear. V dropped 7 bases and J dropped 3 bases, with 12 bases sitting between them. The CDR3 covers 13 residues. Per the germline V gene, CDR1 is WSHSY and CDR2 is SAAADI. The CDR3 protein is CASTRPPEETQYF. DNA of the CDR3: TGCGCCAGCACAAGGCCCCCGGAAGAGACCCAGTACTTC.

In its sample, this clone was seen once. This chain connects TRBV10-2 to TRBJ2-2; 9 positions match TRBD2. The germline CDR1 and CDR2 sequences are WSHSY and SAAADI. The length of the CDR3 is 16 residues. With V trimmed by 5 bases and J by 1 base, 5 bases remained unmatched. The DNA for the CDR3 is TGCGCCAGCAGTCGTAGCGGGAGCGGGAACACCGGGGAGCTGTTTTTT. It is translated as CASSRSGSGNTGELFF.

This clone has only one observation. The V gene is TRBV27, the J gene TRBJ2-1; TRBD2 aligns across 11 bases. The CDR3 runs 14 residues. V shed 4 bases and J 7 bases; nucleotides not matched to a gene: 3. From germline, CDR1 is MNHEY and CDR2 SMNVEV (reference sequence). CDR3 protein: CASSYLAGGNEQFF. CDR3 DNA: TGTGCCAGCAGTTACCTAGCGGGAGGTAATGAGCAGTTCTTC.

The rearrangement links TRBV3-1 (or the pseudogene TRBV3-2) to TRBJ1-2, with a possible D match to TRBD1 (5 bases). Trimming stripped 1 base from V and 2 bases from J, with 8 bases between. Germline loops: CDR1 LGHDT, CDR2 YNNKEL (reference sequence). The length of the CDR3 is 14 residues. The CDR3 DNA reads TGTGCCAGCAGCCAAGCGGGGCTGAACTATGGCTACACCTTC. Its protein product is CASSQAGLNYGYTF.